Below, 14 T cell receptor beta chains from the same sample are listed, as sequenced in a study of OX40 agonist ivuxolimab in advanced cancers. Some clones are missing from TCRdb's copy, which holds only in-frame ones; the method was immunoSEQ multiplex PCR. The sample yields 73,000 or so clones, about 92% seen once. Source: CD4+ or CD8+ T cells sorted from blood, taken in a trial of the OX40 agonist ivuxolimab. The receptors stem from an adult with an advanced solid tumor such as melanoma, head and neck, liver or kidney cancer.

The chain is built from TRBV6-5 and TRBJ1-1, with 8 nucleotides matching TRBD1. The CDR3 spans 14 residues. J gave up 2 bases and V 5 bases, and 4 bases lay outside the gene matches. In germline, CDR1 is MNHEY, CDR2 SVGAGI. The CDR3: CASSLGQGNTEAFF. As DNA, the CDR3 is TGTGCCAGCAGTCTAGGACAGGGAAACACTGAAGCTTTCTTT.

This clone is a singleton in its sample. The rearrangement links TRBV10-3 to TRBJ2-3, with D uncertain. V shed 0 bases and J shed 2 bases, with 9 bases lying between them. The CDR3 sequence is 15 residues long. CDR1 and CDR2 (germline): ENHRY, SYGVKD. The CDR3 region has the DNA TGTGCCATCAGTGAGTCGACTCGGTTCACAGATACGCAGTATTTT. Translating it yields CAISESTRFTDTQYF.

The chain combines TRBV5-4 with TRBJ2-1, with D tentatively TRBD2 (5 bases). Trimming removed 4 bases at V and 6 bases at J, with 17 bases between. The germline gives CDR1 SGHNT, CDR2 YYREEE (reference sequence). The CDR3 covers 15 residues. The CDR3: CASSPGPPGINEQFF. In DNA form, the CDR3 reads TGTGCCAGCAGCCCAGGACCCCCGGGGATCAATGAGCAGTTCTTC.

The chain is built from TRBV4-1 and TRBJ2-7; TRBD1 might be the D (7 bases). This CDR3 spans 15 amino acids. Per the germline V gene, CDR1 is MGHRA and CDR2 is YSYEKL. Trimming left V 4 bases short and J 6 bases short, with 19 bases between. The DNA of the CDR3 is TGCGCCAGCAGCCTCAAGGGTCCAGGGGGAGGCGAGCAGTACTTC. Its translation: CASSLKGPGGGEQYF.

The V and J genes are TRBV2 and TRBJ2-3; D remains unclear. V lost 2 bases and J 1 base, leaving 4 bases between the germline ends. This CDR3 comprises 13 residues. Germline lookup yields CDR1 SNHLY and CDR2 FYNNEI. DNA of the CDR3: TGTGCCAGCAGTGAACTGGGCACAGATACGCAGTATTTT. This encodes CASSELGTDTQYF.

This chain links TRBV6-1 with TRBJ2-7; TRBD2 might be the D (6 bases). V lost 1 base, J lost 2 bases, and 12 bases lay in between. CDR3 length: 15 residues. CDR1 is MNHNS and CDR2 is SASEGT in the germline V gene. The CDR3: CASSEGSGETYEQYF. The CDR3 DNA is TGTGCCAGCAGTGAAGGCTCGGGGGAGACCTACGAGCAGTACTTC.

The chain has TRBV6-5 and TRBJ2-5; 10 bases are a match to TRBD2. Germline CDR1 reads MNHEY; CDR2 reads SVGAGI. The CDR3 is 15 residues long. The V and J ends lost 2 bases and 2 bases, in that order; junction bases with no gene match: 2. For the CDR3, the DNA is TGTGCCAGCAGTTACCTAGCGGGGGCGCAAGAGACCCAGTACTTC. It encodes CASSYLAGAQETQYF.

The genes are TRBV9 and TRBJ2-4; D is undetermined. V was cut by 0 bases and J by 8 bases, with 12 bases left in between. Germline V lookup: CDR1 SGDLS, CDR2 YYNGEE. This CDR3 spans 14 amino acids. The CDR3, as DNA: TGTGCCAGCAGCGTAGAAGGTACCCCGGACATTCAGTACTTC. It yields the protein CASSVEGTPDIQYF. The full variable domain, completed using reference TRBV9 and TRBJ2-4, is DSGVTQTPKHLITATGQRVTLRCSPRSGDLSVYWYQQSLDQGLQFLIQYYNGEERAKGNILERFSAQQFPDLHSELNLSSLELGDSALYFCASSVEGTPDIQYFGAGTRLSVL.

The chain has TRBV27 and TRBJ2-2; D not certain. This CDR3 is built from 15 residues. With 3 bases removed from V and 3 bases from J, the gap between germline ends came to 11 bases. Germline-derived CDR1 and CDR2 are MNHEY and SMNVEV (reference sequence). DNA of the CDR3: TGTGCCAGCAGTTTCTACAGACGGGACACCGGGGAGCTGTTTTTT. Protein: CASSFYRRDTGELFF.

The CDR3 sequence: CASSPPDGTSTDTQYF. In nucleotides, the CDR3 is TGTGCCAGCAGCCCCCCGGACGGGACTAGCACAGATACGCAGTATTTT. The chain carries TRBV7-9 and TRBJ2-3, with D maybe TRBD2 (6 bases). CDR1 and CDR2 (germline): SEHNR, FQNEAQ (reference sequence). The V gene lost 5 bases and the J gene lost 0 bases, with 15 bases spanning the gap. The CDR3 is 16 amino acids.

This clone turned up a few times. The chain combines TRBV6-4 with TRBJ2-1; maybe TRBD1 (6 bases). Germline V gene lookup returns CDR1 MRHNA and CDR2 SNTAGT. V lost 2 bases, J lost 5 bases, and 7 bases lay in between. There are 13 residues in the CDR3. Here the CDR3 reads CASSDGTNNEQFF. CDR3 bases: TGTGCCAGCAGTGACGGGACAAACAATGAGCAGTTCTTC.

CDR3 amino acids: CASTNGGRDYGYTF. CDR3 DNA: TGTGCCAGCACCAACGGGGGACGGGACTATGGCTACACCTTC. This chain joins TRBV6-5 and TRBJ1-2; TRBD1 might be the D (5 bases). V was cut by 7 bases and J by 3 bases, with 15 bases left in between. The CDR3 length is 14 residues. Germline values: CDR1 MNHEY, CDR2 SVGAGI.

V gene TRBV25-1 combines with J gene TRBJ2-7; the D is unclear. Looked up from germline, CDR1 is MGHDK and CDR2 is SYGVNS. The ends were cut back, 3 bases at V and 2 bases at J, with 8 bases in the middle. This CDR3 is built from 13 residues. The CDR3 nucleotides read TGTGCCAGCAGTGAGCACAGTACCTACGAGCAGTACTTC. This codes for CASSEHSTYEQYF.

The V gene is TRBV13, the J gene TRBJ2-3; TRBD1 matches 11 bases. After removal of 4 bases from V and 3 bases from J, the junction contained 15 bases not matched to a gene. The germline V gene encodes CDR1 PRHDT and CDR2 FYEKMQ (reference sequence). The CDR3 has 19 residues. Here the CDR3 DNA reads TGTGCCAGCAGCTCGGGACAGGGGGACCTCCGAGGTCGGACAGATACGCAGTATTTT. Protein sequence: CASSSGQGDLRGRTDTQYF.